The rows below give T cell receptor beta chains drawn from one sample of a study of T cells in Graves' hyperthyroidism and ophthalmopathy. Via MiXCR, TCRdb re-called the multiplex PCR reads, giving one row per CDR3 protein. The sample records under 350,000 distinct CDR3 sequences, 13% being singletons. Sequencing was carried out using blood. These receptors were obtained from a woman in her 30s with Graves' hyperthyroidism that later progressed to Graves' ophthalmopathy. Both conserved end residues are part of each CDR3. Fields, in order: V gene, J gene, CDR3 protein.

V: TRBV19; J: TRBJ2-2; CDR3: CASTSVGELFF
V: TRBV6-1; J: TRBJ2-7; CDR3: CASSRQNLAYERYF
V: TRBV27; J: TRBJ1-2; CDR3: CASSLTGRGIYGYTF
V: TRBV20-1; J: TRBJ2-3; CDR3: CSAREREGQADTQYF
V: TRBV20-1; J: TRBJ2-2; CDR3: CSASLEGGPSGELFF
V: TRBV30; J: TRBJ1-1; CDR3: CACDASEAFF
V: TRBV6-1; J: TRBJ2-7; CDR3: CASSPGTGGPYEQYF
V: TRBV28; J: TRBJ1-6; CDR3: CASSPREEAPNSPLHF
V: TRBV27; J: TRBJ2-1; CDR3: CTCRRDRASYNEQFF
V: TRBV20-1; J: TRBJ2-7; CDR3: CSARAAGDFSYEQYF
V: TRBV10-1; J: TRBJ2-1; CDR3: CAGIRQDRSYNEQFF
V: TRBV7-6; J: TRBJ2-7; CDR3: CASSMDRSYEQYF
V: TRBV6-2/TRBV6-3; J: TRBJ2-3; CDR3: CASRTEIKDTQYF
V: TRBV6-1; J: TRBJ2-1; CDR3: CASSPTRSEQFF
V: TRBV20-1; J: TRBJ2-7; CDR3: CSASSASSPTRSRDYEQYF
V: TRBV5-1; J: TRBJ2-1; CDR3: CASSPAGREVNEQFF
V: TRBV4-1; J: TRBJ2-7; CDR3: CASSQVGLAGDYEQYF
V: TRBV11-3; J: TRBJ2-2; CDR3: CASSLVPAGAANTGELFF
V: TRBV11-2; J: TRBJ2-1; CDR3: CASSLELKVNEQFF
V: TRBV11-2; J: TRBJ2-1; CDR3: CASSLDRSSEFF
V: TRBV4-3; J: TRBJ2-1; CDR3: CASSQEFSGSNEQFF
V: TRBV27; J: TRBJ2-7; CDR3: CASRGLAGNSYEQYF
V: TRBV6-1; J: TRBJ1-1; CDR3: CASSPGMNTEAFF
V: TRBV5-4; J: TRBJ2-3; CDR3: CASSRGWGHGTDTQYF
V: TRBV11-2; J: TRBJ2-3; CDR3: CASSLDPSTDTQYF
V: TRBV30; J: TRBJ1-5; CDR3: CAWDMGQGNQPQHF
V: TRBV10-3; J: TRBJ2-1; CDR3: CAIETSGRGEQFF
V: TRBV2; J: TRBJ1-4; CDR3: CASSGVTGEKLFF
V: TRBV7-9; J: TRBJ1-1; CDR3: CASSPVTVNTEAFF
V: TRBV28; J: TRBJ1-3; CDR3: CPSRGPGGNTIYF
V: TRBV5-5; J: TRBJ1-3; CDR3: CASSLEIGPGSGNTIYF
V: TRBV3-2; J: TRBJ2-1; CDR3: CASSQPRLAGGAYNEQFF
V: TRBV9; J: TRBJ1-5; CDR3: CASSVAAESQPQHF
V: TRBV30; J: TRBJ2-2; CDR3: CAWTIRGIGELFF
V: TRBV28; J: TRBJ1-2; CDR3: CASSSHITGPRYGYTF
V: TRBV28; J: TRBJ2-2; CDR3: CASSRDGELFF
V: TRBV28; J: TRBJ2-1; CDR3: CASSPSMGFWTEQFF
V: TRBV4-1; J: TRBJ1-6; CDR3: CASRAGGAALYNSPLHF
V: TRBV7-9; J: TRBJ1-6; CDR3: CASSLQGFTNSPLHF
V: TRBV20-1; J: TRBJ2-3; CDR3: CSARISGSADTQYF
V: TRBV9; J: TRBJ1-3; CDR3: CASSVQGGGNTIYF
V: TRBV4-3; J: TRBJ2-1; CDR3: CASSQDFTTGAFF
V: TRBV28; J: TRBJ1-2; CDR3: CASGSAGYTF
V: TRBV28; J: TRBJ2-7; CDR3: CASSRRQGVLSYEQYF
V: TRBV20-1; J: TRBJ2-3; CDR3: CSARTTELSGRAPDTQYF
V: TRBV25-1; J: TRBJ2-1; CDR3: CASRLAGDYNERFF
V: TRBV19; J: TRBJ2-5; CDR3: CASSSVVGEVETQYF
V: TRBV7-3; J: TRBJ2-7; CDR3: CASSLTSAPPNEQYF
V: TRBV30; J: TRBJ1-3; CDR3: CAWSASSGNTIYF
V: TRBV7-3; J: TRBJ2-3; CDR3: CASSWTFTDTQYF
V: TRBV6-2/TRBV6-3; J: TRBJ2-7; CDR3: CASSAYGGLAGTYEQYF
V: TRBV9; J: TRBJ2-2; CDR3: CASNLAPGTGELFF
V: TRBV12-3/TRBV12-4; J: TRBJ1-5; CDR3: CASSRDTLKPQHF
V: TRBV28; J: TRBJ2-7; CDR3: CASSGSLYPNYEQYF
V: TRBV30; J: TRBJ2-1; CDR3: CAWNADISYNEQFF
V: TRBV16; J: TRBJ2-7; CDR3: CASSQYKGREQYF
V: TRBV6-1; J: TRBJ2-7; CDR3: CASSTADRGSEQYF